This T cell receptor beta chain was captured in a study of blood T cell repertoires in COVID-19. Whole-study context: Italy, Spain and the United States were the sources of the convalescent and acute COVID-19 samples.

Germline V gene data show CDR1 as LNHDA and CDR2 as SQIVND (reference sequence). The CDR3 sequence is 14 residues long. The V segment lost 6 bases and the J segment 5 bases; nucleotides outside the gene matches: 9. In the authors' workflow: Amplifying reference gene primers gave estimates of nucleated cell counts. Here immunoSEQ multiplex PCR was the method, and the copy in TCRdb shows in-frame clones only, minus some. That table is the source of V, J and clone size, and D and trimming were worked out from the DNA. The sample shows 45,000 to 50,000 clones, 88% of them seen only once. The specimen was peripheral blood. V usage is TRBV19 and J usage is TRBJ2-5; 7 bases are shared with TRBD1. The sequence was collected from a man aged 50 to 59 with active COVID-19. The CDR3 sequence: CASRDRESRETQYF. The CDR3 coding sequence is TGTGCCAGTAGAGACAGGGAATCTCGGGAGACCCAGTACTTC.